Detailed here is one TCR beta chain. This record belongs to a study of CD8 T cells in Susac syndrome. TCR beta from blood CD8+ and CD4+ T cells was sequenced. Negative isolation was applied to CD8+ and CD4+ T cells, and FACS enrichment was applied to TEMRA cells. The RNA input was about 0.5 to 1 ug, and it was reverse transcribed with random hexamers. TCRdb processed the immunoSEQ multiplex PCR reads anew with MiXCR; each CDR3 protein has one entry. Here the sample spans some 95,000 distinct CDR3 sequences, 90% to 95% being singletons. V was clipped by 3 bases and J by 3 bases, with 9 bases between them. Germline V gives CDR1 SGHDT, CDR2 YYEEEE. The CDR3 extends over 13 amino acids.

This TCR was sampled from a human donor in good health. The rearrangement links TRBV5-6 to TRBJ1-1; D gene ambiguous. Source material: CD8+ T cells from PBMCs. CDR3 DNA: TGTGCCAGCAGCTGGGATGGGGACACTGAAGCTTTCTTT. Translating gives CASSWDGDTEAFF.